The following is a TCR beta chain sequence with its context. The sample belongs to a study of T-cell reconstitution after alpha-beta-depleted transplantation in children. Losses at the gene ends were 4 bases for V and 4 bases for J; bases not matched to a gene: 7. The CDR3 is made up of 14 amino acids. Germline V CDR1 and CDR2: SGHRS, YFSETQ. The authors prepared the TCRbeta library with unique molecular identifiers. TCRdb independently ran MiXCR on the PCR reads; one entry per CDR3 protein. The table records around 380,000 distinct CDR3 sequences, roughly a tenth of them present only once. The sample here was PBMCs from the stem cell graft donor, taken from the stem cell graft. The chain uses TRBV5-1 and TRBJ1-1; 7 nucleotides agree with TRBD1. This clonotype was obtained from a human donor who donated a stem cell graft to a child with acute myeloid leukemia. CDR3 nucleotide sequence: TGCGCCAGCAGCCCGTGGGACAGCCCCACTGAAGCTTTCTTT. It is translated as CASSPWDSPTEAFF.